The present entry profiles one T cell receptor (beta chain) with its context. This clone was detected a few times. The specificity of this receptor is unknown. No base qualities exist here, and no much larger clone lies one base off it. The time point label for this specimen denotes: progressive disease on ibrutinib. For TCR beta library preparation, 1.5 to 2.5 micrograms of genomic DNA was extracted from cryopreserved PBMCs. Longitudinal blood samples from CLL patients on ibrutinib monotherapy were analyzed using high-throughput TCR beta sequencing. The patients were enrolled in a single-center, open-label phase 2 trial of ibrutinib monotherapy. A MiSeq instrument was used for deep resolution sequencing, which targeted depths ranging from 1 in 1 million up to 1 in 200,000 T cells, with coverage averaging 10x for each clonotype. TCR beta libraries were generated with the immunoSEQ hsTCRB Kit. Regarding the original processing steps: ImmunoSEQ Data Assistant and ImmunoSEQ Analyzer were used for data analysis, and V, D and J genes were assigned according to IMGT definitions. Clonality, which ranges from 0 to 1, was calculated as one minus the normalized Shannon entropy of productive rearrangement frequencies. Public clonotype analysis was restricted to overrepresented clonotypes comprising at least 0.05% of each patient's repertoire. Roughly 12 age-matched healthy donor repertoires from immuneACCESS were used as controls for clonality. Here the immuneACCESS table is served through TCRdb, limited to in-frame sequences with V and J called. Missing clones are a known gap in these copies; in checked studies unresolved V genes cover under half, and the rest lacks a known reason. For V, J and clone size, that table is used; D and trimming come from the DNA. The sample table records roughly 300,000 clones; less than 85% of these occur just once. The ten largest clones capture 5.6% of the sample.

These data belong to a study of cytotoxic CD8 clonotypes in ibrutinib-treated CLL (dated by TCRdb to the early 2020s). Context from the whole study: In this cohort, approximately 15 patients were treatment-naive and roughly ten were relapsed/refractory, while some 17 had unmutated IGHV. Cryopreserved peripheral blood mononuclear cells were obtained before treatment, at response, and at either sustained remission or disease progression. On average, each sample had roughly 260,000 productive templates and tens of thousands of productive rearrangements. Response samples were obtained after a median of 12 months of treatment, with a range of about 6 to 36 months. All remission and progressive disease samples were collected while patients were still receiving ibrutinib. Partial responses were observed in about 24 patients and complete responses in 2; after a median follow-up of around 64 months, remission was maintained in 15 or so patients and progression was observed in approximately twelve. Of the 90 or so participants in the trial, about 25 had longitudinal samples available. The paper as a whole reports these results and caveats: Public clonotypes were rare and either shrank or stayed stable during treatment, and the rise in clonality at ibrutinib response reflected expansion of private clonotypes. Clonality increased at ibrutinib response, stayed stable in sustained remission, and fell back toward baseline at progression. Sampling times were not matched between sustained-remission and progressing patients, and lymph node repertoires were not studied. Baseline clonality was found to be higher than that of age-matched healthy donors and was strongly correlated with circulating CD8+ T-cell counts.

Reading the germline V gene (reference sequence) gives CDR1 SEHNR and CDR2 FQNEAQ. The CDR3 starts with the cysteine, ends with the phenylalanine, and has 15 residues. The retained sequence is limited to the CDR3, 45 bases, with the frame set at the first base. V sheds 5 bases and J sheds 3 bases, leaving 16 bases between their ends. The sequences come from PBMCs, collected at disease progression, from a patient treated with ibrutinib. This clonotype was obtained from a human donor with chronic lymphocytic leukemia. The chain was built from TRBV7-9 and TRBJ2-5, with the D segment identity uncertain. The CDR3 loop reads CASSDPVVGKETQYF. The DNA sequence is TGTGCCAGCAGCGACCCCGTGGTGGGGAAAGAGACCCAGTACTTC.